This T cell receptor (beta chain) was documented in a study of shared clonotypes between healthy human individuals. The repertoire was sequenced with immunoSEQ multiplex PCR; TCRdb's copy has only in-frame clones and lacks some. Among 850,000 to 1,200,000 clones listed, about 70% were seen once. The sample was memory CD4+ T cells sorted from blood. Indicated subset: CD45RA-negative fraction. The receptor was derived from a man aged 18 to 30 in good health.

CDR3 DNA sequence: TGCGCCAGCAGGGGCGGGGGTGCCTCCTACAATGAGCAGTTCTTC. It codes for CASRGGGASYNEQFF. V usage is TRBV5-1 and J usage is TRBJ2-1; 7 bases line up with TRBD2. The V segment lost 5 bases and the J segment 0 bases; nucleotides outside the gene matches: 5. Germline CDR1 and CDR2: SGHRS and YFSETQ. The length of the CDR3 is 15 residues.